This paragraph reports one T cell receptor (beta chain). The antigen remains undetermined. The CDR3 runs to 18 residues. Trimming cost V 0 bases and J 0 bases; bases outside gene matches: 10. The germline CDR1 and CDR2 sequences are SGHNT and YYREEE (reference sequence). The sample originates from a study of cytomegalovirus exposure and HLA in healthy donors. Overall study results and limits: Data from an earlier analysis indicated that most TCR beta V segments were productive either about 87% or about 30% of the time. A missense variant in DCLRE1C was later tied to TCR beta V- and J-gene trimming. Later findings reportedly placed an Asian-associated ancestry cluster below the roughly 700-donor mean for N-insertions. Clonal expansion was found to be greater in HLA-associated TCR beta chains than in equally common others in a later analysis.

Both 60 Vbeta primers and 13 Jbeta primers went into the PCR. The method was immunoSEQ multiplex PCR; TCRdb's version includes in-frame clones alone and lacks a portion of them. The sample contains about 160,000 clones, 81% of which appear only once. The origin of this receptor is a woman younger than 35 in good health and CMV-seronegative. Sequenced material: PBMCs. This chain links TRBV5-4 with TRBJ2-3, with TRBD2 matching over 7 bases. The CDR3 coding sequence is TGTGCCAGCAGCTTGGGGTCTGCGGGAGCTAGTAGCACAGATACGCAGTATTTT. It translates to CASSLGSAGASSTDTQYF.